Given below is one TCR beta chain in context. Its antigen is unidentified. PCR involved 60 Vbeta and 13 Jbeta primers. Method: immunoSEQ multiplex PCR; TCRdb's copy keeps in-frame clones and lacks some. There are some 140,000 clones in the sample; around 77% occur only once, and around 1.2% lies in the top ten. The sample is drawn from a study of cytomegalovirus exposure and HLA in healthy donors. Study conclusions and caveats: In a later analysis, HLA-associated beta chains showed higher expansion and lower generation probabilities than comparable chains. Within an earlier analysis, most TCR beta V segments proved productive either about 87% or about 30% of the time. Follow-up analysis later connected one missense variant in DCLRE1C with trimming of TCR beta V- and J-genes. The classifier, whose performance was assessed in both the original and validation cohorts, reportedly diagnosed cytomegalovirus status with high specificity and sensitivity.

Material: PBMCs. This sequence originates from a man aged 50-60 years in good health and CMV-seronegative.

Here the CDR3 reads CASSISPSGTFTGELFF. CDR3 sequence (DNA): TGTGCCAGTAGTATTAGTCCTAGCGGAACCTTCACCGGGGAGCTGTTTTTT. The genes are TRBV19 and TRBJ2-2, with TRBD2 matching over 7 bases. The CDR3 runs to 17 residues. Germline lookup yields CDR1 LNHDA and CDR2 SQIVND (reference sequence). V shed 3 bases and J 4 bases; nucleotides not matched to a gene: 11.